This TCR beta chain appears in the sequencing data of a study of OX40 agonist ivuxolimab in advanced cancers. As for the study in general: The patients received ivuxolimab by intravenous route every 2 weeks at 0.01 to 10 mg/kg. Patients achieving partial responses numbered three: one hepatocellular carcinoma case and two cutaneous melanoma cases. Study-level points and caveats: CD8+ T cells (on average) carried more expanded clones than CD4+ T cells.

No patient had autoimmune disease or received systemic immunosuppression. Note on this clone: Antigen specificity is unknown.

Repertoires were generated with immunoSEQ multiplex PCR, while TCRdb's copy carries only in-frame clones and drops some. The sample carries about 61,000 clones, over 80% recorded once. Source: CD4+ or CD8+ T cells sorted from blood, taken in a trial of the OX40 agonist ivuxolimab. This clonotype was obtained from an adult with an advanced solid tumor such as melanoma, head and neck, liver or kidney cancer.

The CDR3 DNA reads as TGCGCCAGCAGCTTGGTGCAGGACCCCTACAATGAGCAGTTCTTC. Residues: CASSLVQDPYNEQFF. The V call is TRBV5-1, the J call TRBJ2-1; D is uncertain. Germline CDR1 and CDR2: SGHRS and YFSETQ. V gave up 0 bases and J gave up 2 bases, with 9 bases separating them. This CDR3 has 15 residues.